A single sample is the source of the 7 T cell receptor beta chains below, sequenced in a study of blood T cell repertoires in COVID-19. Data came from immunoSEQ multiplex PCR; TCRdb stores just in-frame clones and leaves some out. The data show 150,000 to 200,000 clones, around 83% seen once. The sequenced sample consisted of peripheral blood. Source of these receptors: a man between 18 and 35 years old with acute or convalescent COVID-19.

This rearrangement joins TRBV10-1 to TRBJ1-1, with TRBD1 as a possible D gene (5 bases). Trimming took off 2 bases at V and 4 bases at J, with 8 bases between the two ends. The CDR3 covers 13 residues. The germline V gene has CDR1 WNHNN and CDR2 SYGVQD (reference sequence). Here the CDR3 reads CASSEGGITEAFF. CDR3 DNA sequence: TGCGCCAGCAGTGAGGGGGGGATCACTGAAGCTTTCTTT.

The rearrangement links TRBV2 to TRBJ2-1; a possible D gene is TRBD2 (7 bases). This CDR3 has 11 residues. The V end lost 11 bases, the J end lost 8 bases, and 13 bases lay between the germline ends. Germline CDR1 SNHLY, CDR2 FYNNEI. CDR3 sequence reads: CACWGGDEQFF. The CDR3 nucleotides read TGTGCCTGCTGGGGGGGCGATGAGCAGTTCTTC.

The chain joins TRBV19 to TRBJ2-7; 8 nucleotides line up with TRBD1. Germline V gene lookup returns CDR1 LNHDA and CDR2 SQIVND (reference sequence). CDR3 length: 15 amino acids. V was pared by 4 bases and J by 0 bases, with 5 bases of the junction left unmatched. DNA of the CDR3: TGTGCCAGTAGTACGACAGGGGTTGGCTCCTACGAGCAGTACTTC. Translation: CASSTTGVGSYEQYF.

This chain uses TRBV18 with TRBJ1-2, with D unresolved. The CDR3 contains 12 residues. The germline V gene encodes CDR1 KGHSH and CDR2 LQKENI. Trimming removed 3 bases at V and 8 bases at J, with 10 bases between. DNA for the CDR3: TGTGCCAGCTCACCTAAATCAGGCGGCTACACCTTC. It translates to CASSPKSGGYTF.

J is TRBJ2-5 and V is TRBV1; the table calls TRBD2, which could not be checked here. TRBV1 is a documented pseudogene. There are 19 residues in the CDR3. The chain's CDR3 is CTSSQPGLAGGPCWETQYF. In DNA, the CDR3 is TGCACCAGCAGCCAACCGGGACTAGCGGGGGGGCCGTGCTGGGAGACCCAGTACTTC.

The chain couples TRBV19 to TRBJ1-2, with D unclear. The CDR3 consists of 14 residues. Germline CDR1 reads LNHDA; CDR2 reads SQIVND (reference sequence). V lost 1 base to trimming and J lost 2 bases, with 8 bases between them. This chain's CDR3 is CASSIGFQNYGYTF. The CDR3 DNA reads as TGTGCCAGTAGTATAGGGTTCCAGAACTATGGCTACACCTTC.

The chain recombines TRBV5-1 with TRBJ1-2, with a possible D match to TRBD1 (6 bases). This CDR3 is built from 12 residues. Germline CDR1 and CDR2: SGHRS and YFSETQ. Trimming removed 4 bases at V and 8 bases at J, with 12 bases between. The CDR3 coding sequence is TGCGCCAGCAGCCCCCGGGACACGGGCTACACCTTC. Amino acid sequence: CASSPRDTGYTF.